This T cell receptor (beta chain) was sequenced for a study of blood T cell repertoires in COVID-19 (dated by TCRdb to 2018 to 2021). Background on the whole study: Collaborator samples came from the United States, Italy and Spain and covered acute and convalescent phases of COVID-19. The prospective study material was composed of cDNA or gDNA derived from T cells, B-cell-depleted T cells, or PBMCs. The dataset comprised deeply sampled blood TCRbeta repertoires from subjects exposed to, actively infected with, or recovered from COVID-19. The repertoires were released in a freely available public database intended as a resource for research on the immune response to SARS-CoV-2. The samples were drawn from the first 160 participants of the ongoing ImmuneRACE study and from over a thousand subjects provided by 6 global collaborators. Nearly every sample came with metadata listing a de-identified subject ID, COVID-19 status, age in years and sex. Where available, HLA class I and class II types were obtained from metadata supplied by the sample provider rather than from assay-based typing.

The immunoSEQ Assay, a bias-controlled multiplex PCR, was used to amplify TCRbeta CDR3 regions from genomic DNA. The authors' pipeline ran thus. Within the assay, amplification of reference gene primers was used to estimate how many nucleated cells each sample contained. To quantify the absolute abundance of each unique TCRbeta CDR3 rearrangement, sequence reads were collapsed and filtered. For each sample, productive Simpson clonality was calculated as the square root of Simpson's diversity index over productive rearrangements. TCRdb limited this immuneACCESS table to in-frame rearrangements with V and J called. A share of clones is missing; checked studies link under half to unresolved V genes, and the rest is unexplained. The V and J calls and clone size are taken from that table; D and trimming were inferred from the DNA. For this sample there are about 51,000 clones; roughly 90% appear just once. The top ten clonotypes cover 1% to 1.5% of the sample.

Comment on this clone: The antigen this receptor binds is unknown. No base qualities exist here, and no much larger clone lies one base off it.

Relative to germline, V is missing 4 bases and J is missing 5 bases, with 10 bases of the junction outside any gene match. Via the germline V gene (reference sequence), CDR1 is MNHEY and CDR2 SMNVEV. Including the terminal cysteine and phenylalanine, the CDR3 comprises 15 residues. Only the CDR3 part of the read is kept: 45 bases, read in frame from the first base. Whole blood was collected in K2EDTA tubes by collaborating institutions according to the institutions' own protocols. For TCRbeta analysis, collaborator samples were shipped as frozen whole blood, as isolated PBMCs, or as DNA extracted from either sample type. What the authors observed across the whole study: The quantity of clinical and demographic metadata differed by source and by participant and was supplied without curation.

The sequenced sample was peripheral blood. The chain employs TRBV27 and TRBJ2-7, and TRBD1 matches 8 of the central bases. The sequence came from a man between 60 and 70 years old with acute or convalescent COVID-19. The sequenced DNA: TGTGCCAGCAGTTCCTCCGGACAGGGATATGACGAGCAGTACTTC. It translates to CASSSSGQGYDEQYF.